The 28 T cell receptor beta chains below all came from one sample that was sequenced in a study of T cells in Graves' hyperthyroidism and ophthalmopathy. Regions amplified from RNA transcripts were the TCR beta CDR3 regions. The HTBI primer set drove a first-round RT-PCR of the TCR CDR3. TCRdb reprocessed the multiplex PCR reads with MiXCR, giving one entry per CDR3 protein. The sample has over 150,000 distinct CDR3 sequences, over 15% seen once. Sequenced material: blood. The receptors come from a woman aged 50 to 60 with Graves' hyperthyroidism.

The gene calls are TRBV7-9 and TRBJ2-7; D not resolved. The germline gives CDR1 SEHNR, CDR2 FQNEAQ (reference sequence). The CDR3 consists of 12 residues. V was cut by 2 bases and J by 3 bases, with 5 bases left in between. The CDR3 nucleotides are TGTGCCAGCAGCTTACCCAGCTACGAGCAGTACTTC. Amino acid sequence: CASSLPSYEQYF.

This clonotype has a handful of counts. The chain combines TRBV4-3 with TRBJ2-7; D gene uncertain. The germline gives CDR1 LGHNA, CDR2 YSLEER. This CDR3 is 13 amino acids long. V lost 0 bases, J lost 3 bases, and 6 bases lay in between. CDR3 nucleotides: TGCGCCAGCAGCCAAGATCGGTTCTACGAGCAGTACTTC. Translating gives CASSQDRFYEQYF.

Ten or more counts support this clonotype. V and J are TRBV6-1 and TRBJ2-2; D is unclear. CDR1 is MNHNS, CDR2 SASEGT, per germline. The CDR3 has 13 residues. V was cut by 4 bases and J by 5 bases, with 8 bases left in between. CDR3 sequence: CASSGARTGELFF. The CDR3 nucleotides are TGTGCCAGCAGTGGGGCGCGGACCGGGGAGCTGTTTTTT.

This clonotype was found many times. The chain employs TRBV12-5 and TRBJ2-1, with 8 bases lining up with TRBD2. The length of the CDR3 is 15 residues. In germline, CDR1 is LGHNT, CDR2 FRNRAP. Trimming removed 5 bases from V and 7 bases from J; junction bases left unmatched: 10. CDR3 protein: CASGDGGGAENEQFF. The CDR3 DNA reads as TGTGCTAGTGGTGACGGGGGGGGGGCAGAAAATGAGCAGTTCTTC.

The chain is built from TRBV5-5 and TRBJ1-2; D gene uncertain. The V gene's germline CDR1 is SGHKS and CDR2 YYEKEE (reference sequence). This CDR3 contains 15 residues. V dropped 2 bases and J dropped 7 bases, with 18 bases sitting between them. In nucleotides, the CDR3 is TGTGCCAGCAGCTTCTCTGAGTCGTGGGGTTTTGGCTACACCTTC. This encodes CASSFSESWGFGYTF.

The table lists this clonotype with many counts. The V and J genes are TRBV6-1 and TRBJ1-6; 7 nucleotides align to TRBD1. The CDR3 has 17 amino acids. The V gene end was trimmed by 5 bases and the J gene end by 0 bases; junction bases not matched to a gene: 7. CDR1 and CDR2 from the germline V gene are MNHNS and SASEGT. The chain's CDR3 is CASSLTGRSSYNSPLHF. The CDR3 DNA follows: TGTGCCAGCAGTTTGACAGGGCGGAGCTCCTATAATTCACCCCTCCACTTT.

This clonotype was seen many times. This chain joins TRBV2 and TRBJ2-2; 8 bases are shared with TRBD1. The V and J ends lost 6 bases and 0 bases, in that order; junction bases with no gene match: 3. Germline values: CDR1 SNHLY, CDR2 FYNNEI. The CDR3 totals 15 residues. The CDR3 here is CASSRQGSNTGELFF. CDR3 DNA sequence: TGTGCCAGCAGCCGACAGGGGTCGAACACCGGGGAGCTGTTTTTT.

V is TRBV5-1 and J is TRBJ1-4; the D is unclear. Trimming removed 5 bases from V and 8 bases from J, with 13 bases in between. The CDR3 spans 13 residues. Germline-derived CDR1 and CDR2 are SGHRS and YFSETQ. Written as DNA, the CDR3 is TGCGCCAGCAGTGACCTTGAAGGGGAAAAACTGTTTTTT. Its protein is CASSDLEGEKLFF.

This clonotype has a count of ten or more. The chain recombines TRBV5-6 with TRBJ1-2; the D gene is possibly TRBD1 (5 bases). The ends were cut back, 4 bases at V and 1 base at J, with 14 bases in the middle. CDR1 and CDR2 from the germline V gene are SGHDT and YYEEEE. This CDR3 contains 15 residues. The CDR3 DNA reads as TGTGCCAGCAGCGGTCCACGGGGACTTAACTATGGCTACACCTTC. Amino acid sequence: CASSGPRGLNYGYTF.

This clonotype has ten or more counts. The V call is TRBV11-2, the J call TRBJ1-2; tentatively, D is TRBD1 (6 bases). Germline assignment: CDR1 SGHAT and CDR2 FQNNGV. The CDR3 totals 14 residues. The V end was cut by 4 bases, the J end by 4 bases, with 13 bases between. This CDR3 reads CASSSRTESYGYTF. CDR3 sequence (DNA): TGTGCCAGCAGCTCGCGGACAGAAAGCTATGGCTACACCTTC.

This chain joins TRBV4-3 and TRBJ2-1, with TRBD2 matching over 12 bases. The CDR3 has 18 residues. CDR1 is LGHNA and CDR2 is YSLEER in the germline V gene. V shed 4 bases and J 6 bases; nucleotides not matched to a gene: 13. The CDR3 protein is CASSPLTSGGHFFNEQFF. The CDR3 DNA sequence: TGCGCCAGCAGCCCCCTGACTAGCGGGGGACACTTCTTCAATGAGCAGTTCTTC.

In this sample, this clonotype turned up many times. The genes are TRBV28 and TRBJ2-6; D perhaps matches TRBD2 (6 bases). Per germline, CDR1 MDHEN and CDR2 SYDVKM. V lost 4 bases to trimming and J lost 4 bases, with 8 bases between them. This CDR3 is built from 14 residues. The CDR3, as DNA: TGTGCCAGCAGTTCTGGGGGGGGGGCCAACGTCCTGACTTTC. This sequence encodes CASSSGGGANVLTF. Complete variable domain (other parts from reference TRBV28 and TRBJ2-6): DVKVTQSSRYLVKRTGEKVFLECVQDMDHENMFWYRQDPGLGLRLIYFSYDVKMKEKGDIPEGYSVSREKKERFSLILESASTNQTSMYLCASSSGGGANVLTFGAGSRLTVL.

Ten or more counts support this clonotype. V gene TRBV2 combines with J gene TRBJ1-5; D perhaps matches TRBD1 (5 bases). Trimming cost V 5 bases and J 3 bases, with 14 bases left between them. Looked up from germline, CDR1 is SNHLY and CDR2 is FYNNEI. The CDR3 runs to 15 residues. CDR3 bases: TGTGCCAGCAGTAAACAGGCTACTGACAATCAGCCCCAGCATTTT. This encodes CASSKQATDNQPQHF.

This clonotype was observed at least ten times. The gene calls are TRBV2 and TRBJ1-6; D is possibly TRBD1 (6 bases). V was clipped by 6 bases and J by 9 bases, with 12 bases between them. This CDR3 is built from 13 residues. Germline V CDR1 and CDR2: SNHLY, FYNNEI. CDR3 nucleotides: TGTGCCAGCAGACAGGGACCAAGTTCACCCCTCCACTTT. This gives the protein CASRQGPSSPLHF. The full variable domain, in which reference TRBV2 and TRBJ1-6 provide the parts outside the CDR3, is EPEVTQTPSHQVTQMGQEVILRCVPISNHLYFYWYRQILGQKVEFLVSFYNNEISEKSEIFDDQFSVERPDGSNFTLKIRSTKLEDSAMYFCASRQGPSSPLHFGNGTRLTVT.

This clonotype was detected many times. DNA for the CDR3: TGTGCCAGCAGCTTGGGCGTAGAGACCCAGTACTTC. Its protein product is CASSLGVETQYF. V and J are TRBV7-8 and TRBJ2-5, with D unclear. Germline CDR1 is SGHVS and CDR2 is FQNEAQ. The V and J ends lost 3 bases and 4 bases respectively, with 6 bases between them. The CDR3 spans 12 residues.

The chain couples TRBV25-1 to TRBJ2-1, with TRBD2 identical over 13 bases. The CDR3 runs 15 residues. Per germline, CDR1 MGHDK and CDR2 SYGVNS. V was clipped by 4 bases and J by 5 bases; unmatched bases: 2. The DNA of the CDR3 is TGTGCCAGCAGTGGTGGACTAGCGGGGGACAATGAGCAGTTCTTC. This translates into CASSGGLAGDNEQFF.

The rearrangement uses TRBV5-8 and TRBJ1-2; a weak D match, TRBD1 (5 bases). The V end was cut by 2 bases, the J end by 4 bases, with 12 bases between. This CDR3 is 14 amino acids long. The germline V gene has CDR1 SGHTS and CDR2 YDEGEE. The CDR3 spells CASSFVGRGYGYTF. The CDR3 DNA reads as TGTGCCAGCAGCTTTGTGGGTAGGGGCTATGGCTACACCTTC.

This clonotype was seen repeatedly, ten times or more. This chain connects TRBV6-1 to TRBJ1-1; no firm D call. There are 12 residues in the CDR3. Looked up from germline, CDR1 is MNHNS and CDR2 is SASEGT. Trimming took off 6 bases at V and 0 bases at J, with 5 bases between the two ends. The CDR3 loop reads CASSQLNTEAFF. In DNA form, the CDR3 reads TGTGCCAGCAGCCAGTTGAACACTGAAGCTTTCTTT.

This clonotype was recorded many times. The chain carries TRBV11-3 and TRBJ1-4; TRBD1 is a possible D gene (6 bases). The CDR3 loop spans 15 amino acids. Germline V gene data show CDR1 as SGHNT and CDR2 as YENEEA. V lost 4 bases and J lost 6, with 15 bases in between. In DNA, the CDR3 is TGTGCCAGCAGCTGCCCAGGGGAGAGGGATGAAAAACTGTTTTTT. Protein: CASSCPGERDEKLFF. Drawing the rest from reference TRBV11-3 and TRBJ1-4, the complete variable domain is EAGVVQSPRYKIIEKKQPVAFWCNPISGHNTLYWYLQNLGQGPELLIRYENEEAVDDSQLPKDRFSAERLKGVDSTLKIQPAELGDSAVYLCASSCPGERDEKLFFGSGTQLSVL.

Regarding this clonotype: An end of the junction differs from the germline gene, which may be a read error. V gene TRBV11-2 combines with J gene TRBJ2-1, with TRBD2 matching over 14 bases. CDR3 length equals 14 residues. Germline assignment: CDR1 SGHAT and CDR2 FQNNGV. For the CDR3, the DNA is TGTGCCAGCAGTTCGACTAGCGGGGGGGTAGAGTCACTCTTC. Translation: CASSSTSGGVESLF.

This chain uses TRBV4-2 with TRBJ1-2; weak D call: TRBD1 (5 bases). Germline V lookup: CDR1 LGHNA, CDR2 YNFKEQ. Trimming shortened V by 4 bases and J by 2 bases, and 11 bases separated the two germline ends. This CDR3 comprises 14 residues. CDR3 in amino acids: CASSPRGYNYGYTF. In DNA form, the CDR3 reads TGTGCCAGCAGCCCAAGGGGATACAACTATGGCTACACCTTC.

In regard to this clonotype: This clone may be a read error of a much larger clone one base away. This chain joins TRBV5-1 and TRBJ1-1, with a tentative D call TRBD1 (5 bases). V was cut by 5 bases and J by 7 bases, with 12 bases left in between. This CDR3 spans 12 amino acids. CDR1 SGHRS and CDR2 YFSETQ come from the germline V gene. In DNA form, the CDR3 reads TGCGCCAGCAGATGGGACTGCAGTGAAGCTTTCTTT. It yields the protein CASRWDCSEAFF.

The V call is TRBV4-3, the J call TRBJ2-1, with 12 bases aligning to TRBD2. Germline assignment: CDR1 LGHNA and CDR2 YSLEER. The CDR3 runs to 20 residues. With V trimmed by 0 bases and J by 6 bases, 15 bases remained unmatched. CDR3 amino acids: CASSQDSAQGASGGVNEQFF. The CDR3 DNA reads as TGCGCCAGCAGCCAAGACTCCGCACAGGGGGCTAGCGGGGGGGTCAATGAGCAGTTCTTC.

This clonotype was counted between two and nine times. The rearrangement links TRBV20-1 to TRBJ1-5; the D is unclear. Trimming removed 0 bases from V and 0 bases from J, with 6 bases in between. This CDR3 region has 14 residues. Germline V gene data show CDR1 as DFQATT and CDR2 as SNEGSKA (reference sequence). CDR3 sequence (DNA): TGCAGTGCTAGAGACCAATATAGCAATCAGCCCCAGCATTTT. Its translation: CSARDQYSNQPQHF.

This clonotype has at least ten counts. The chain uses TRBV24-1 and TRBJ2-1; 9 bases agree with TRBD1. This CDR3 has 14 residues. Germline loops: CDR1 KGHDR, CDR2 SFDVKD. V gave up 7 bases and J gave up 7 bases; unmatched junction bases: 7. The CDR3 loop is CATRGTGRNNEQFF. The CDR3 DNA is TGTGCCACCAGGGGGACAGGGAGGAATAATGAGCAGTTCTTC.

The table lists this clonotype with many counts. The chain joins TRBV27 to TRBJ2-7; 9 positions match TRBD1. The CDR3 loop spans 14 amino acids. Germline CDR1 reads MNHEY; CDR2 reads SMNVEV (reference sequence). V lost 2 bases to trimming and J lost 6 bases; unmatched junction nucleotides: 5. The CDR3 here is CASSLRGQGSEQYF. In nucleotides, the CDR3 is TGTGCCAGCAGTTTAAGGGGACAGGGATCCGAGCAGTACTTC.

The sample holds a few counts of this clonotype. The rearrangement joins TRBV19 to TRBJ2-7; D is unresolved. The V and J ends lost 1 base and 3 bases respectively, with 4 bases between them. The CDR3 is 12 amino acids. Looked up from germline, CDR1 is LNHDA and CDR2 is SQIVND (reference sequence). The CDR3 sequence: CASSIAGYEQYF. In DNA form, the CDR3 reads TGTGCCAGTAGTATAGCGGGCTACGAGCAGTACTTC. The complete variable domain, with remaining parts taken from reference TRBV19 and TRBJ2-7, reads DGGITQSPKYLFRKEGQNVTLSCEQNLNHDAMYWYRQDPGQGLRLIYYSQIVNDFQKGDIAEGYSVSREKKESFPLTVTSAQKNPTAFYLCASSIAGYEQYFGPGTRLTVT.

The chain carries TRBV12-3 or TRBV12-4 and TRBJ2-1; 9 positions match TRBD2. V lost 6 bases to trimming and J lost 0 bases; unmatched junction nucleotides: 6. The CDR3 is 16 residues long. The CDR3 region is CASSSDSGSSYNEQFF. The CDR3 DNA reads TGTGCCAGCAGCTCGGATAGCGGGAGCTCCTACAATGAGCAGTTCTTC.